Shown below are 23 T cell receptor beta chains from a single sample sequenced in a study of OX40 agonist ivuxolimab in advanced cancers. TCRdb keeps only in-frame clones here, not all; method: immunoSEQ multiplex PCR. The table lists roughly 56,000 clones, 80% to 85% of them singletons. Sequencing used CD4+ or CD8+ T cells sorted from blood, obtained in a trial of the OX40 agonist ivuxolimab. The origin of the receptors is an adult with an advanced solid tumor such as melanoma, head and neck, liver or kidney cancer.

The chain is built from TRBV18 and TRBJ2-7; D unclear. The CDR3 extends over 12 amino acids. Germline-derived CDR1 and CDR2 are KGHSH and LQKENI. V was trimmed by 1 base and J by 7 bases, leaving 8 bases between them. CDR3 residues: CASSPLGEEQYF. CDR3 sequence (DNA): TGTGCCAGCTCACCACTGGGTGAGGAGCAGTACTTC.

CDR3 amino acids: CASSALEGSNEKLFF. The CDR3 region has the DNA TGTGCCAGTAGTGCTCTTGAGGGTTCTAATGAAAAACTGTTTTTT. V gene TRBV19 combines with J gene TRBJ1-4; D ambiguous. Germline lookup yields CDR1 LNHDA and CDR2 SQIVND (reference sequence). CDR3 length: 15 residues. V shed 5 bases and J shed 3 bases, with 13 bases lying between them.

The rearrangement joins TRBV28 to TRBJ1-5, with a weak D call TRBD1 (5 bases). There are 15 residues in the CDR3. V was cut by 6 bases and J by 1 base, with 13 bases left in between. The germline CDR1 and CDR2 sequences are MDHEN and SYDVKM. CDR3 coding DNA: TGTGCCAGCAGCCCGACTGGGGCGAGCAATCAGCCCCAGCATTTT. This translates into CASSPTGASNQPQHF.

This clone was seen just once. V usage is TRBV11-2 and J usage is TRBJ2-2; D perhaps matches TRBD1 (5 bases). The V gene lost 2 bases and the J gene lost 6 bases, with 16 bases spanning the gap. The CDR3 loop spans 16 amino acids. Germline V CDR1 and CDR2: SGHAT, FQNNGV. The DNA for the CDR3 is TGTGCCAGCAGCTTATTTGAGACAGCCCCATCCGGGGAGCTGTTTTTT. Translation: CASSLFETAPSGELFF.

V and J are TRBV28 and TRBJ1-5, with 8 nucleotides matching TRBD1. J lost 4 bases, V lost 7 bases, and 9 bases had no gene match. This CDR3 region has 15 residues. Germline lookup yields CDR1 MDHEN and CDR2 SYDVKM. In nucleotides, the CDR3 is TGTGCCAGCACCTTTGGGGGGACAGGTAATCAGCCCCAGCATTTT. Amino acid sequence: CASTFGGTGNQPQHF.

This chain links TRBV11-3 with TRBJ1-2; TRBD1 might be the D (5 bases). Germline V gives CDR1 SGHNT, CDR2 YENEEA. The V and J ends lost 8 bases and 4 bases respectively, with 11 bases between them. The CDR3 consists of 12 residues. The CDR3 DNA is TGTGCCAGCTGCAAACAGGTCTATGGCTACACCTTC. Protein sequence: CASCKQVYGYTF. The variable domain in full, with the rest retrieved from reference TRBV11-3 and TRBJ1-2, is EAGVVQSPRYKIIEKKQPVAFWCNPISGHNTLYWYLQNLGQGPELLIRYENEEAVDDSQLPKDRFSAERLKGVDSTLKIQPAELGDSAVYLCASCKQVYGYTFGSGTRLTVV.

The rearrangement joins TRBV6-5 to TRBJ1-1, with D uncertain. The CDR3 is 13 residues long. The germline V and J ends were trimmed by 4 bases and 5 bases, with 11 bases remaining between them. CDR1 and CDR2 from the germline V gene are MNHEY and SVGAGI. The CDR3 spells CASSSVRMTEAFF. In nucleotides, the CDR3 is TGTGCCAGCAGTTCCGTTAGAATGACTGAAGCTTTCTTT.

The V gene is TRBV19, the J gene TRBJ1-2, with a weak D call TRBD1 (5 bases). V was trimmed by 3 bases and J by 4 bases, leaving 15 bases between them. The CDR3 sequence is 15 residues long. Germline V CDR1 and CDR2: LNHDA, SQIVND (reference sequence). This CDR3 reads CASSIIGRDAYGYTF. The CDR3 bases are TGTGCCAGTAGTATCATTGGCAGGGACGCCTATGGCTACACCTTC.

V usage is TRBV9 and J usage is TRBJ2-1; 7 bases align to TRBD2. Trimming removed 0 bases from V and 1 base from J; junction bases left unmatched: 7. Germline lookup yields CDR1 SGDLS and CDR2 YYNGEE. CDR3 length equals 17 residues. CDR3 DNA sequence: TGTGCCAGCAGCGTAGTCCCCAGGGAGGGATCCTACAATGAGCAGTTCTTC. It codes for CASSVVPREGSYNEQFF.

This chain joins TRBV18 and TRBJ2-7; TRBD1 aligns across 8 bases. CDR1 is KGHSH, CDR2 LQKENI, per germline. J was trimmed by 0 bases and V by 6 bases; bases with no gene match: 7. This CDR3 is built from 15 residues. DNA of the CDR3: TGTGCCAGCTCGTCGGACAGGGAGTCCTCCTACGAGCAGTACTTC. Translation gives CASSSDRESSYEQYF.

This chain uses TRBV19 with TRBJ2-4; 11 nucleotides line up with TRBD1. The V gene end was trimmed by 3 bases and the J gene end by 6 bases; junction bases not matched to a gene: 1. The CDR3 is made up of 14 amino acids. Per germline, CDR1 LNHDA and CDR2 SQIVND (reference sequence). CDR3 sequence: CASSIGQGANIQYF. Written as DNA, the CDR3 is TGTGCCAGTAGTATCGGACAGGGGGCAAACATTCAGTACTTC.

The CDR3 DNA is TGTGCCAGCAGCCCCAGGGTGGGGTCCTACGAGCAGTACTTC. Translating it yields CASSPRVGSYEQYF. This rearrangement joins TRBV5-4 to TRBJ2-7, with D maybe TRBD1 (5 bases). There are 14 residues in the CDR3. The V gene lost 4 bases and the J gene lost 1 base, with 12 bases spanning the gap. From germline, CDR1 is SGHNT and CDR2 YYREEE (reference sequence).

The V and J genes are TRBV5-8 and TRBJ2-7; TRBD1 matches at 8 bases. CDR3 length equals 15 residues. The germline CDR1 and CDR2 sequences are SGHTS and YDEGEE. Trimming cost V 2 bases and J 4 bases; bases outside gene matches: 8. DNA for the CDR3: TGTGCCAGCAGCTTCGTGGACAGGGATGTGTACGAGCAGTACTTC. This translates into CASSFVDRDVYEQYF.

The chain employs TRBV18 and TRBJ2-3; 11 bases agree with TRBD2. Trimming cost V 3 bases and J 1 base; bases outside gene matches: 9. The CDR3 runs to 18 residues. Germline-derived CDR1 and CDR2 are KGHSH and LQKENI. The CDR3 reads CASSPPGTSGAGTDTQYF. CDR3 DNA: TGTGCCAGCTCACCCCCCGGGACTAGCGGTGCTGGCACAGATACGCAGTATTTT.

The CDR3 sequence is CASTSQGGTEAFF. CDR3 nucleotides: TGTGCCAGCACCAGCCAGGGTGGGACTGAAGCTTTCTTT. The rearrangement uses TRBV11-2 and TRBJ1-1; possible D gene TRBD1, 5 bases. V was trimmed by 7 bases and J by 5 bases, leaving 14 bases between them. Germline CDR1 reads SGHAT; CDR2 reads FQNNGV. This CDR3 contains 13 residues.

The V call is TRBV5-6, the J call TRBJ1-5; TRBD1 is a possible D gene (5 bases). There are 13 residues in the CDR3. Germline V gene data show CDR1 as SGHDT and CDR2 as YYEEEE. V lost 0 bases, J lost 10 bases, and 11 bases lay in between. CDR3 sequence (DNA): TGTGCCAGCAGCTTGGGACCGGGGGAACCCCAGCATTTT. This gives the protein CASSLGPGEPQHF. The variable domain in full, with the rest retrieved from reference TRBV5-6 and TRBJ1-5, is DAGVTQSPTHLIKTRGQQVTLRCSPKSGHDTVSWYQQALGQGPQFIFQYYEEEERQRGNFPDRFSGHQFPNYSSELNVNALLLGDSALYLCASSLGPGEPQHFGDGTRLSIL.

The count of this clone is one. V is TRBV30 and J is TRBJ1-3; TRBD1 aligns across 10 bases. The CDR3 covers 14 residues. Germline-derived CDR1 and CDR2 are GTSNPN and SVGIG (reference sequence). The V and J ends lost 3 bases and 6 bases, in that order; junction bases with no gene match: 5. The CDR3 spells CAWREGTGVNTIYF. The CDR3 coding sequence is TGTGCCTGGAGGGAAGGGACAGGGGTAAACACCATATATTTT.

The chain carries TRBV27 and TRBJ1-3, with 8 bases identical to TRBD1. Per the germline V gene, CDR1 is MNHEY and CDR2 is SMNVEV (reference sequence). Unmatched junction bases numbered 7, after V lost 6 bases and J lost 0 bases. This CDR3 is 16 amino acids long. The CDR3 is CASSQTGASSGNTIYF. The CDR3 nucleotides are TGTGCCAGCAGCCAGACAGGGGCGAGCTCTGGAAACACCATATATTTT.

The CDR3 DNA follows: TGTGCCAGCTCACCAGGCTTCCAAGAGACCCAGTACTTC. Translated: CASSPGFQETQYF. The V and J genes are TRBV18 and TRBJ2-5; D gene unclear. V lost 2 bases and J lost 1, with 5 bases in between. CDR1 KGHSH and CDR2 LQKENI come from the germline V gene. CDR3 length: 13 amino acids. The full variable domain, rest sourced from reference TRBV18 and TRBJ2-5, is NAGVMQNPRHLVRRRGQEARLRCSPMKGHSHVYWYRQLPEEGLKFMVYLQKENIIDESGMPKERFSAEFPKEGPSILRIQQVVRGDSAAYFCASSPGFQETQYFGPGTRLLVL.

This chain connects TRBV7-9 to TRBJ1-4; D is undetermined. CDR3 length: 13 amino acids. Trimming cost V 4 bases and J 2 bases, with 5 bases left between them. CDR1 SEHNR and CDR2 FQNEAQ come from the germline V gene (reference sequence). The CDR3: CASSSTTNEKLFF. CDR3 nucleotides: TGTGCCAGCAGCTCGACCACTAATGAAAAACTGTTTTTT.

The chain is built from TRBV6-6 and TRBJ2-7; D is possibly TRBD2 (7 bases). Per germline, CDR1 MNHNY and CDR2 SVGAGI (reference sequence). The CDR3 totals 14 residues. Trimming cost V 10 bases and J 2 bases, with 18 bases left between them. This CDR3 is CATGGQGPAYEQYF. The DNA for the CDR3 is TGTGCCACCGGGGGGCAGGGGCCGGCCTACGAGCAGTACTTC.

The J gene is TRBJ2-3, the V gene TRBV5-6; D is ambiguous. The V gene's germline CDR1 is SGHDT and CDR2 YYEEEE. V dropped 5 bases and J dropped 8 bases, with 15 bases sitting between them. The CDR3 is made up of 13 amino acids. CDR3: CASRPSTTPTQYF. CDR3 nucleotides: TGTGCCAGCAGGCCTTCGACCACCCCTACGCAGTATTTT.

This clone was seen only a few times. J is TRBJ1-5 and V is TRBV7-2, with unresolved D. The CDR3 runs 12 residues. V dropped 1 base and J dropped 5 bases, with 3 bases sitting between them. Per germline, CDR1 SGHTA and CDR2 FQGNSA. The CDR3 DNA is TGTGCCAGCAGCTTAGGAGATCAGCCCCAGCATTTT. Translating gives CASSLGDQPQHF.